This entry lists 21 T cell receptor beta chains sequenced from one sample in a study of blood T cells in healthy people across ages (dated by TCRdb to between 2014 and 2017). The library was made by 5' RACE. A second PCR of roughly 6 to 11 cycles was run with a J-beta primer mix and a sample-barcoded 5' primer. Using fastp trimming at Q25 and MiXCR clonotype assembly, TCRdb reanalyzed the public sequencing data and kept in-frame beta chains. Rows matching on CDR3 protein sequence are summarized as one entry with the most common DNA and genes. In this sample the table shows roughly 1.9 million distinct CDR3 sequences, around 42% of which occur a single time. The biggest ten clones account for 23% of the sample. Specimen: blood. These receptors came from a human donor in good health.

The chain has TRBV19 and TRBJ1-2; the D gene is possibly TRBD1 (6 bases). Trimming took 7 bases from V and 4 from J, leaving 16 bases between them. The CDR3 runs to 14 residues. Germline CDR1 and CDR2: LNHDA and SQIVND (reference sequence). The CDR3 loop reads CASMTETDSYGYTF. For the CDR3, the DNA is TGTGCCAGTATGACAGAGACGGACAGCTATGGCTACACCTTC.

This chain connects TRBV5-6 to TRBJ1-2; perhaps TRBD1 as D (5 bases). The germline V and J ends were trimmed by 7 bases and 0 bases, with 16 bases remaining between them. This CDR3 region has 15 residues. Germline CDR1 and CDR2: SGHDT and YYEEEE. CDR3 protein: CASHPLMTANYGYTF. CDR3 bases: TGTGCCAGCCACCCCCTAATGACAGCTAACTATGGCTACACCTTC. The complete variable domain, with remaining parts taken from reference TRBV5-6 and TRBJ1-2, reads DAGVTQSPTHLIKTRGQQVTLRCSPKSGHDTVSWYQQALGQGPQFIFQYYEEEERQRGNFPDRFSGHQFPNYSSELNVNALLLGDSALYLCASHPLMTANYGYTFGSGTRLTVV.

This clonotype was counted a few times. DNA for the CDR3: TGCAGCATGCGGACAGGGGAAGGAGATACGCAGTATTTT. Its translation: CSMRTGEGDTQYF. The rearrangement joins TRBV29-1 to TRBJ2-3; 9 bases are a match to TRBD1. The germline CDR1 and CDR2 sequences are SQVTM and ANQGSEA. V shed 8 bases and J 5 bases; nucleotides not matched to a gene: 8. There are 13 residues in the CDR3.

The chain links TRBV5-1 to TRBJ2-7; D is possibly TRBD2 (6 bases). The J call may be mistaken, given a closer DNA end match to TRBJ2-5. The CDR3 sequence is 14 residues long. The germline CDR1 and CDR2 sequences are SGHRS and YFSETQ. Here the CDR3 DNA reads TGCGCCAGCAGCTTGGCCACGGGAGCAGAGACCCAGTACTTC. Translating it yields CASSLATGAETQYF.

This clonotype was counted only a few times. The rearrangement links TRBV12-3 or TRBV12-4 to TRBJ1-6, with unresolved D. The CDR3 is 16 amino acids. Trimming cost V 5 bases and J 0 bases, with 11 bases left between them. The chain's CDR3 is CASSTDGISYNSPLHF. For the CDR3, the DNA is TGTGCCAGCAGTACGGACGGCATCTCCTATAATTCACCCCTCCACTTT.

The gene calls are TRBV4-1 and TRBJ1-1; 9 positions agree with TRBD1. Germline lookup yields CDR1 MGHRA and CDR2 YSYEKL. The junction had 1 base not matched to a gene; V was cut back by 1 base and J by 1 base. The CDR3 is 15 amino acids. The CDR3 DNA reads as TGCGCCAGCAGCCAAGGGGGACAGGGGAACACTGAAGCTTTCTTT. Translating it yields CASSQGGQGNTEAFF.

There are a few counts of this clonotype. This sequence joins TRBV12-3 or TRBV12-4 and TRBJ2-7; D remains ambiguous. Trimming stripped 7 bases from V and 0 bases from J, with 19 bases between. CDR3 length: 16 residues. CDR3 bases: TGTGCCAGCACTTCTAATCTCCTGACCGGCTCCTACGAGCAGTACTTC. The encoded protein is CASTSNLLTGSYEQYF.

This clonotype has a handful of counts. This chain links TRBV6-1 with TRBJ2-7, with 7 bases that match TRBD2. From germline, CDR1 is MNHNS and CDR2 SASEGT. The V segment lost 7 bases and the J segment 4 bases; nucleotides outside the gene matches: 4. This CDR3 comprises 12 residues. As DNA, the CDR3 is TGTGCCAGCAAGAGGACTAGATACGAGCAGTACTTC. It codes for CASKRTRYEQYF.

This clonotype was recorded a few times. The CDR3 sequence is CSGVSRTEAFF. CDR3 bases: TGCAGTGGGGTTTCCCGCACTGAAGCTTTCTTT. V and J are TRBV20-1 and TRBJ1-1; unclear D gene. This CDR3 spans 11 amino acids. V shed 7 bases and J shed 4 bases, with 10 bases lying between them. The germline gives CDR1 DFQATT, CDR2 SNEGSKA (reference sequence).

Note on this clonotype: The junction and the germline gene differ at one end; a read error may be behind it. This chain connects TRBV11-2 to TRBJ2-1, with D unresolved. CDR1 and CDR2 from the germline V gene are SGHAT and FQNNGV. The CDR3 consists of 11 residues. CDR3 residues: CASSLVASRVF. CDR3 DNA sequence: TGTGCCAGCAGCTTAGTAGCTAGTAGGGTCTTC.

Only a few counts were recorded for this clonotype. V gene TRBV7-9 combines with J gene TRBJ2-3, with TRBD2 identical over 8 bases. CDR1 SEHNR and CDR2 FQNEAQ come from the germline V gene (reference sequence). This CDR3 comprises 16 residues. V was pared by 5 bases and J by 0 bases, with 7 bases of the junction left unmatched. The CDR3 is CASSPRGGISTDTQYF. Written as DNA, the CDR3 is TGTGCCAGCAGCCCGCGCGGGGGGATTAGCACAGATACGCAGTATTTT.

This clonotype was counted between two and nine times. CDR3: CASSLYPRLAGDSYEQYF. In nucleotides, the CDR3 is TGTGCCAGCAGTCTATACCCCAGACTAGCGGGGGACTCCTACGAGCAGTACTTC. This sequence joins TRBV27 and TRBJ2-7; TRBD2 aligns across 12 bases. CDR1 is MNHEY and CDR2 is SMNVEV in the germline V gene (reference sequence). V shed 5 bases and J 0 bases; nucleotides not matched to a gene: 11. The CDR3 contains 18 residues.

This clonotype was counted only a few times. The chain joins TRBV29-1 to TRBJ2-3; 11 positions agree with TRBD1. V shed 7 bases, J shed 4 bases, and the junction held 7 bases outside the gene matches. CDR3 length: 14 amino acids. Germline V gene data show CDR1 as SQVTM and CDR2 as ANQGSEA. The chain's CDR3 is CSAKLGQGADTQYF. The CDR3 DNA reads as TGCAGCGCTAAGCTGGGACAGGGGGCAGATACGCAGTATTTT.

This clonotype occurred a few times. The chain combines TRBV7-2 with TRBJ2-5; D possibly uses TRBD1 or TRBD2 (7 bases each). V was clipped by 5 bases and J by 5 bases, with 15 bases between them. CDR3 length equals 14 residues. CDR1 is SGHTA and CDR2 is FQGNSA in the germline V gene. This CDR3 reads CASSVQGRAETQYF. CDR3 DNA sequence: TGTGCCAGCAGCGTACAGGGGAGGGCTGAGACCCAGTACTTC.

The CDR3 sequence: CASTLSQGASTEAFF. The CDR3 region has the DNA TGTGCCAGTACCCTCTCCCAGGGGGCAAGTACTGAAGCTTTCTTT. The chain carries TRBV19 and TRBJ1-1; TRBD1 matches 8 bases. In germline, CDR1 is LNHDA, CDR2 SQIVND (reference sequence). J was trimmed by 5 bases and V by 7 bases; bases with no gene match: 12. The CDR3 spans 15 residues.

The rearrangement uses TRBV20-1 and TRBJ1-5; D perhaps matches TRBD1 (5 bases). This CDR3 is built from 16 residues. CDR1 is DFQATT, CDR2 SNEGSKA, per germline (reference sequence). Trimming cost V 0 bases and J 0 bases, with 12 bases left between them. In DNA form, the CDR3 reads TGCAGTGCTAGAGAAACTTACAGGTTTAGCAATCAGCCCCAGCATTTT. It specifies CSARETYRFSNQPQHF.

The chain combines TRBV10-3 with TRBJ1-2; D gene uncertain. Germline loops: CDR1 ENHRY, CDR2 SYGVKD. This CDR3 is 15 amino acids long. V shed 0 bases and J shed 4 bases, with 12 bases lying between them. This CDR3 reads CAISESNWMTYGYTF. CDR3 nucleotide sequence: TGTGCCATCAGTGAGTCGAACTGGATGACCTATGGCTACACCTTC.

The J gene is TRBJ2-7, the V gene TRBV7-2; D remains unclear. Germline lookup yields CDR1 SGHTA and CDR2 FQGNSA. This CDR3 is built from 14 residues. With 1 base removed from V and 6 bases from J, the gap between germline ends came to 13 bases. In DNA, the CDR3 is TGTGCCAGCAGCTTAGGATGGAGCCCTGGCGAGCAGTACTTC. It codes for CASSLGWSPGEQYF.

CDR3 amino acids: CASSPVGISSGNTIYF. The DNA of the CDR3 is TGTGCCAGCAGCCCCGTGGGCATTAGCTCTGGAAACACCATATATTTT. The chain employs TRBV7-9 and TRBJ1-3, with D unresolved. The CDR3 length is 16 residues. V was pared by 5 bases and J by 0 bases, with 14 bases between. Germline CDR1 SEHNR, CDR2 FQNEAQ (reference sequence).

The CDR3 sequence: CASSDHRGPPWEQYF. DNA for the CDR3: TGTGCCAGCAGCGACCACAGGGGCCCTCCGTGGGAGCAGTACTTC. The J gene is TRBJ2-7, the V gene TRBV4-2, with 7 bases identical to TRBD1. The germline CDR1 and CDR2 sequences are LGHNA and YNFKEQ. This CDR3 contains 15 residues. The V and J ends lost 5 bases and 7 bases, in that order; junction bases with no gene match: 14.

A few counts support this clonotype. The chain has TRBV4-3 and TRBJ2-6; a possible D gene is TRBD1 (6 bases). The CDR3 loop spans 17 amino acids. Germline CDR1 is LGHNA and CDR2 is YSLEER. V was clipped by 0 bases and J by 0 bases, with 9 bases between them. The CDR3 bases are TGCGCCAGCAGCCAAGATGGACAGCACTCTGGGGCCAACGTCCTGACTTTC. Protein product: CASSQDGQHSGANVLTF.